The source of this T cell receptor beta chain is a study of T cell responses to AZD1222 COVID-19 vaccine. Some clones are missing from TCRdb's copy, which holds only in-frame ones; the method was immunoSEQ multiplex PCR. Of about 120,000 clones in the sample, around 90% were seen once. This CDR3 has 12 residues. Germline V gene data show CDR1 as WSHSY and CDR2 as SAAADI. The V gene lost 2 bases and the J gene lost 7 bases, with 9 bases spanning the gap. Notes on this clone: Its antigen is as yet unknown.

Findings of the study overall: Donors were mostly white British, more females; clonal diversity possibly underestimated.

This clonotype was obtained from an adult in good health. V and J are TRBV10-2 and TRBJ2-7; unclear D gene. The material sequenced was peripheral blood, taken on day 0 of AZD1222 vaccination. The CDR3 bases are TGCGCCAGCAGTGAGAATCAGGATGAGCAGTACTTC. Protein sequence: CASSENQDEQYF.